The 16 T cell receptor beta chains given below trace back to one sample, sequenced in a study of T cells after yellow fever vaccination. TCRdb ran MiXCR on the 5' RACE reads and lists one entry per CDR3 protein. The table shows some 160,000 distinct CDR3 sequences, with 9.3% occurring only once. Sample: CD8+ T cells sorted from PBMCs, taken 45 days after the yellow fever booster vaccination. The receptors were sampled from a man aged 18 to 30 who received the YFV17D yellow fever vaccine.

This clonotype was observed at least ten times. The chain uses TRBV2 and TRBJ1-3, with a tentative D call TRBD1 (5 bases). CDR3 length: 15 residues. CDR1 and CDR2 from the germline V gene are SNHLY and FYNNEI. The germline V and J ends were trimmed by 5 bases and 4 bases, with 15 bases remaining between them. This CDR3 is CASSRDSYAGNTIYF. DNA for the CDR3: TGTGCCAGCAGTCGAGACAGTTATGCAGGAAACACCATATATTTT. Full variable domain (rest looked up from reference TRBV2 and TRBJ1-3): EPEVTQTPSHQVTQMGQEVILRCVPISNHLYFYWYRQILGQKVEFLVSFYNNEISEKSEIFDDQFSVERPDGSNFTLKIRSTKLEDSAMYFCASSRDSYAGNTIYFGEGSWLTVV.

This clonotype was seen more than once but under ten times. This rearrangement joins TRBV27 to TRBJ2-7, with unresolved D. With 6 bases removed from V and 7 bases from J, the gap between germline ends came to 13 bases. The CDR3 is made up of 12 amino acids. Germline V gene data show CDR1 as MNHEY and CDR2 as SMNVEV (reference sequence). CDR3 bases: TGTGCCAGCAGATCGGGTTTGGGAGAGCAGTACGTC. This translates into CASRSGLGEQYV.

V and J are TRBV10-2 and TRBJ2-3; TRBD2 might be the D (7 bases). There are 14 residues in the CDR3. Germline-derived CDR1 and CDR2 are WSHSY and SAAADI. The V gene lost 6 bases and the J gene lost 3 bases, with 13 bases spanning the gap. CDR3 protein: CASRTGGRTDTQYF. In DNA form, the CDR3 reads TGCGCCAGCAGGACGGGGGGCCGAACAGATACGCAGTATTTT.

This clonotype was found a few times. In DNA, the CDR3 is TGTGCCAGCAGCCCCGAGGACCAGACGGAGACCCAGTACTTC. Protein product: CASSPEDQTETQYF. The chain has TRBV7-9 and TRBJ2-5, with D unresolved. From germline, CDR1 is SEHNR and CDR2 FQNEAQ (reference sequence). V was shortened by 5 bases and J by 5 bases, with 15 bases between the two germline ends. The CDR3 sequence is 14 residues long.

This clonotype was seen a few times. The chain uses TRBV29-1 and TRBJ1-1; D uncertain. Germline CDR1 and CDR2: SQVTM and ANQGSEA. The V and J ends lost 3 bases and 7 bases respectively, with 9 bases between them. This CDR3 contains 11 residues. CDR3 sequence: CSVEVGSEAFF. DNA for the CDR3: TGCAGCGTTGAGGTCGGGAGTGAAGCTTTCTTT.

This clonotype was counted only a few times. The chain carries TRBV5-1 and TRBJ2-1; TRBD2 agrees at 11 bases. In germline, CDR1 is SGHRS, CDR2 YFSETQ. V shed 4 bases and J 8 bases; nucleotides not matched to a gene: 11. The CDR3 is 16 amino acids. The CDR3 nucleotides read TGCGCCAGCAGCCCCCGACTAGCGGGGAGTGGCGATGAGCAGTTCTTC. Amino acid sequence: CASSPRLAGSGDEQFF.

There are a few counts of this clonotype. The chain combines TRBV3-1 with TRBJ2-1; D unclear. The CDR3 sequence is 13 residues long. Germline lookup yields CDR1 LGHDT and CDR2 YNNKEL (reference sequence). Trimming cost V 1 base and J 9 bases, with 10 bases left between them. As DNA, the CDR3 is TGTGCCAGCAGCCAAGCCCACCAGAGTGAGCAGTTCTTC. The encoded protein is CASSQAHQSEQFF.

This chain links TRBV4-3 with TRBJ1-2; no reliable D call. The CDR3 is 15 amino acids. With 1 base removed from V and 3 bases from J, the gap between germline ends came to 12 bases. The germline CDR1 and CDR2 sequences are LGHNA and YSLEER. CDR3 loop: CASSQGFGSYYGYTF. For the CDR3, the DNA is TGCGCCAGCAGCCAAGGGTTCGGCAGTTACTATGGCTACACCTTC.

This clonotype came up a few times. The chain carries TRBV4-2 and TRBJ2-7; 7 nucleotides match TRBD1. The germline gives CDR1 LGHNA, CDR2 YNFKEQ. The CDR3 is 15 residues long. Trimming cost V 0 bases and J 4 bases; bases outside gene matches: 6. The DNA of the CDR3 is TGTGCCAGCAGCCAAGATCAAGACAGGGTTTACGAGCAGTACGTC. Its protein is CASSQDQDRVYEQYV.

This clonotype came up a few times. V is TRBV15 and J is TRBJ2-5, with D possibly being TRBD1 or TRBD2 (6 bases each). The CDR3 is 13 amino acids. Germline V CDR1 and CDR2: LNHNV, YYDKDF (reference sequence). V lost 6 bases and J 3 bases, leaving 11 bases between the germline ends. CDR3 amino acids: CATRKGGEETQYF. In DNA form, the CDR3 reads TGTGCCACCAGGAAGGGGGGCGAAGAGACCCAGTACTTC.

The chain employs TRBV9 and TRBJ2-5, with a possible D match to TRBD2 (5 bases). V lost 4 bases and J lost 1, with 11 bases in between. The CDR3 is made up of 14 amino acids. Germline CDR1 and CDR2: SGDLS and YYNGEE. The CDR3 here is CASSPSSGQETQYF. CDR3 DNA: TGTGCCAGCAGCCCTTCCAGCGGCCAAGAGACCCAGTACTTC.

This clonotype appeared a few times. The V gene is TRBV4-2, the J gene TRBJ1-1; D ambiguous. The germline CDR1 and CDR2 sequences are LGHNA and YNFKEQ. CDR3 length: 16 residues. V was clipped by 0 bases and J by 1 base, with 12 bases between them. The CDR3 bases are TGTGCCAGCAGCCAAGACGCAGGAGGGAGGAACACTGAAGCTTTCTTT. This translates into CASSQDAGGRNTEAFF.

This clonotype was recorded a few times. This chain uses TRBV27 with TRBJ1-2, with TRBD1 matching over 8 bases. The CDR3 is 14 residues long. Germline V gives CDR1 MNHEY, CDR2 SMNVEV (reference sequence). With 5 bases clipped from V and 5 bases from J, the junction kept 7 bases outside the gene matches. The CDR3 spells CASSTRQGTYGYTF. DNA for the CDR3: TGTGCCAGCAGTACGAGACAGGGGACTTATGGCTACACCTTC.

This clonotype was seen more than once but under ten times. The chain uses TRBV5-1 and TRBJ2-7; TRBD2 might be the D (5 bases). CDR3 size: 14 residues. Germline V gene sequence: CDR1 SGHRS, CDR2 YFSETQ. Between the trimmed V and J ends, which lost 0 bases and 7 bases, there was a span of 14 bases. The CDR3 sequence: CASSLVAVSGEQYV. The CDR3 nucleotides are TGCGCCAGCAGCTTGGTCGCGGTCTCGGGAGAGCAGTACGTC.

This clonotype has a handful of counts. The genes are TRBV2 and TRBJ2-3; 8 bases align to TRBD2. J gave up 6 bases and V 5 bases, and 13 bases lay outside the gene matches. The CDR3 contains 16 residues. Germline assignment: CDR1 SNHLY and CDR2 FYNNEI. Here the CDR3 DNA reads TGTGCCAGCAGTATTCAGCGGGGGTCCGCGGGGGATACGCAGTATTTT. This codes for CASSIQRGSAGDTQYF.

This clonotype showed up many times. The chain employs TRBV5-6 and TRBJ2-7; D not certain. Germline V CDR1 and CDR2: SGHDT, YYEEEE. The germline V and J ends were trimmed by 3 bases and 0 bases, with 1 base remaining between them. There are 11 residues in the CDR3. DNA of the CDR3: TGTGCCAGCAGCTCCTCCTACGAGCAGTACGTC. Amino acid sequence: CASSSSYEQYV.